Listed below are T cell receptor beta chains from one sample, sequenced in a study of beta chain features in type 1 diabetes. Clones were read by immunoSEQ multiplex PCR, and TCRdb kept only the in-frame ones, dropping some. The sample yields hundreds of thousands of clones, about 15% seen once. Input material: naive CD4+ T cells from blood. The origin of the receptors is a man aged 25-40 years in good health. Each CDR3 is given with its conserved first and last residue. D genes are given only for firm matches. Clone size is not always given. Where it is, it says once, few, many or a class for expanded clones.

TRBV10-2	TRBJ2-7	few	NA	CASVPGDSYEQYF	TGCGCCAGCGTCCCAGGAGACTCCTACGAGCAGTACTTC
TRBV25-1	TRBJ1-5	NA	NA	CASSPTGLSNQPQHF	TGTGCCAGCTCCCCGACGGGTTTGAGCAATCAGCCCCAGCATTTT
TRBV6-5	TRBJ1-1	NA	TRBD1	CASSYGTGTEAFF	TGTGCCAGCAGTTACGGGACAGGGACTGAAGCTTTCTTT
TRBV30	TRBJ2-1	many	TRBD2	CAWTPGGRAVGEQFF	TGTGCCTGGACCCCCGGCGGGAGGGCCGTTGGTGAGCAGTTCTTC
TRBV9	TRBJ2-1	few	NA	CASSEGPSESEQFF	TGTGCCAGCAGCGAGGGACCCTCGGAAAGTGAGCAGTTCTTC
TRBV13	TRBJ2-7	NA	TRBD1	CASSLRQGFSEQYF	TGTGCCAGCAGCTTGAGACAGGGTTTCTCCGAGCAGTACTTC
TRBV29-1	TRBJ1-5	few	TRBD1	CSVAGQLNQPQHF	TGCAGCGTTGCGGGACAGTTAAATCAGCCCCAGCATTTT
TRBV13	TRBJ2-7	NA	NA	CASSLRGAGQYF	TGTGCCAGCAGCTTACGGGGTGCTGGGCAGTACTTC
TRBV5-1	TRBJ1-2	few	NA	CASSLGQTIYGYTF	TGCGCCAGCAGCTTGGGACAGACGATCTATGGCTACACCTTC
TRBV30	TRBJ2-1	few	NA	CAWGKGQQNNEQFF	TGTGCCTGGGGAAAAGGACAGCAGAACAATGAGCAGTTCTTC
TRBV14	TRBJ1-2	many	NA	CASSPITPWGYTF	TGTGCCAGCAGCCCCATAACCCCTTGGGGCTACACCTTC
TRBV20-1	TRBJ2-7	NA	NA	CSASRTHEQYF	TGCAGTGCGTCCAGGACGCACGAGCAGTACTTC
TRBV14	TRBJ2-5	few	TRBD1	CASSPRGATGAETQYF	TGTGCCAGCAGCCCGCGGGGAGCGACAGGGGCAGAGACCCAGTACTTC
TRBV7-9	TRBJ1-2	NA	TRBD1	CASSAQGGAYGYTF	TGTGCCAGCAGCGCCCAGGGGGGCGCCTATGGCTACACCTTC
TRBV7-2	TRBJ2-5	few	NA	CASSPQETQYF	TGTGCCAGCAGCCCTCAGGAGACCCAGTACTTC
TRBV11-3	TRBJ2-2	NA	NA	CASSSLENTGELFF	TGTGCCAGCAGCTCCTTAGAGAACACCGGGGAGCTGTTTTTT
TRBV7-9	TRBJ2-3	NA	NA	CASSLRPWDTQYF	TGTGCCAGCAGCTTACGACCCTGGGATACGCAGTATTTT
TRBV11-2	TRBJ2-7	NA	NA	CASTERRHYEQYF	TGTGCCAGCACCGAAAGGAGACACTACGAGCAGTACTTC
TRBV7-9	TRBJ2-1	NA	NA	CASSRRGSGDNEQFF	TGTGCCAGCAGCCGAAGGGGTTCCGGCGACAATGAGCAGTTCTTC
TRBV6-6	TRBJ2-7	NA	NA	CASSYSSYEQYF	TGTGCCAGCAGTTACAGCTCCTACGAGCAGTACTTC
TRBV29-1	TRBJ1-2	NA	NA	CSVGQPKGYGYTF	TGCAGCGTTGGGCAGCCGAAGGGTTATGGCTACACCTTC
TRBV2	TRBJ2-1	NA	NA	CASSDLSPGEQFF	TGTGCCAGCAGTGACCTTTCGCCGGGTGAGCAGTTCTTC
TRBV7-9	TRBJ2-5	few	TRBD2	CASSTLAGTQETQYF	TGTGCCAGCAGCACCCTAGCGGGGACACAAGAGACCCAGTACTTC
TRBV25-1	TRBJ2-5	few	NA	CASSAQGGTQYF	TGTGCCAGCAGTGCACAGGGTGGAACCCAGTACTTC
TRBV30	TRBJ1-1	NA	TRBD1	CAWSVGGSLVAEAFF	TGTGCCTGGAGTGTAGGGGGCTCTCTGGTAGCTGAAGCTTTCTTT
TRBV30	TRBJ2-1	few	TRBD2	CAWSHTLAGGSNEQFF	TGTGCCTGGAGCCACACACTAGCGGGAGGGTCCAATGAGCAGTTCTTC